This is a list of T cell receptor beta chains from one sample in a study of blood T cell repertoires in COVID-19. This table comes from immunoSEQ multiplex PCR, and its TCRdb copy is limited to in-frame clones, with some not included. The sample has around 280,000 clones; about 90% are singletons. Sequencing was performed on peripheral blood. The receptor set was obtained from a woman under 40 with COVID-19, enrolled during active disease. The CDR3 runs from the conserved cysteine through the conserved F or W. The order of the fields is CDR3 DNA, CDR3 protein, J gene, D gene, clone size, V gene. A D gene is named only where the DNA matches it firmly. The size of a clone is reported for some rows only, either as once, few or many, or as a class for expanded clones.

TGCGCCAGCAGCCCCCCTGCCTACAATGAGCAGTTCTTC,CASSPPAYNEQFF,TRBJ2-1,NA,NA,TRBV5-1
TGTGCCAGCAGCCCCAGGGTTCCCTACGAGCAGTACTTC,CASSPRVPYEQYF,TRBJ2-7,NA,few,TRBV2
TGTGCCAGCAGCTTGGTCGGGGTAACCCTCTCCGAGCAGTACTTC,CASSLVGVTLSEQYF,TRBJ2-7,NA,NA,TRBV5-5
TGTGCCAGCAGCTATGGCGGGAGCTACGAGCAGTACTTC,CASSYGGSYEQYF,TRBJ2-7,TRBD2,NA,TRBV5-6
TGTGCCAGCAGCCCCACTAGCGGGAGGGCGTCCGAGCAGTACTTC,CASSPTSGRASEQYF,TRBJ2-7,TRBD2,NA,TRBV7-8
TGTGCCGGGTCGGGGGGCGGTTACGAGCAGTACTTC,CAGSGGGYEQYF,TRBJ2-7,NA,once,TRBV30
TGTGCCAGCAGCTTCCAAGGGGGCTACGAGCAGTACTTC,CASSFQGGYEQYF,TRBJ2-7,NA,NA,TRBV5-8
TGTGCCAGCAGCGTACAGGGGGACAGGGAGACCCAGTACTTC,CASSVQGDRETQYF,TRBJ2-5,TRBD1,NA,TRBV9
TGTGCCAGCAGCGTCTCCGGGATCCCATCGGGGGAGCAGTACTTC,CASSVSGIPSGEQYF,TRBJ2-7,NA,NA,TRBV9
TGTGCCAGCAGCGTAGAAGGGGCGAACACCGGGGAGCTGTTTTTT,CASSVEGANTGELFF,TRBJ2-2,NA,NA,TRBV9
TGCGCCAGCAGCCCCGGGACAGGGTTTCGGCACACTGAAGCTTTCTTT,CASSPGTGFRHTEAFF,TRBJ1-1,TRBD1,NA,TRBV5-1
TGCGCCAGCAGCGAGGGGACAGGGCACTATGGCTACACCTTC,CASSEGTGHYGYTF,TRBJ1-2,TRBD1,NA,TRBV5-1
TGTGCCAGCAGTATGACTAGCGGGAGGGTTGAGCAGTTCTTC,CASSMTSGRVEQFF,TRBJ2-1,TRBD2,NA,TRBV6-5
TGTGCCAGTAAAGAACAGGTGCCCGGAAACACCATATATTTT,CASKEQVPGNTIYF,TRBJ1-3,NA,once,TRBV11-2
TGTGCCAGTTGCCCGGGACAAGACTACGAGCAGTACTTC,CASCPGQDYEQYF,TRBJ2-7,NA,NA,TRBV18
TGCGCCAGCAGCCAAGGGCAGGGGTCTGAAAAACTGTTTTTT,CASSQGQGSEKLFF,TRBJ1-4,NA,once,TRBV4-3
TGTGCTAGTGGTTTGGTAAGAGACGGGAGTTTAAGCACAGATACGCAGTATTTT,CASGLVRDGSLSTDTQYF,TRBJ2-3,NA,NA,TRBV12-5
TGTGCCAGCAGCCGTCAGCGGGCCTACGAGCAGTACTTC,CASSRQRAYEQYF,TRBJ2-7,NA,NA,TRBV6-2/TRBV6-3
TGTGCCAGCAGCTCGCGGAGGGGTGGATACGAGCAGTACTTC,CASSSRRGGYEQYF,TRBJ2-7,NA,few,TRBV7-2
TGTGCCAGCAGCCAAGACTCGTCCACAGATACGCAGTATTTT,CASSQDSSTDTQYF,TRBJ2-3,NA,NA,TRBV3-1/TRBV3-2
TGTGCCAGTAGTATACTGAGCCAGGGTTCCATGAACACTGAAGCTTTCTTT,CASSILSQGSMNTEAFF,TRBJ1-1,NA,once,TRBV19
TGTGCCTGGAGTCGGGGGTCCGATCAGCCCCAGCATTTT,CAWSRGSDQPQHF,TRBJ1-5,NA,NA,TRBV30
TGTGCCAGCAGTACCGGCAGGGTCGAAAACACCATATATTTT,CASSTGRVENTIYF,TRBJ1-3,NA,NA,TRBV6-5
TGTGCCAGTAGTATAACAGGGGATCAGCCCCAGCATTTT,CASSITGDQPQHF,TRBJ1-5,TRBD1,few,TRBV19
TGTGCCAGCAGCCAAGATACAGGCACTGAAGCTTTCTTT,CASSQDTGTEAFF,TRBJ1-1,NA,NA,TRBV3-1/TRBV3-2
TGTGCCAGCAGCAATGGACAGGGGTACAATGAGCAGTTCTTC,CASSNGQGYNEQFF,TRBJ2-1,TRBD1,NA,TRBV7-3
TGCGCCAGCAGCTTGGCCGGCGGGAGCGGTAATGAGCAGTTCTTC,CASSLAGGSGNEQFF,TRBJ2-1,TRBD2,NA,TRBV5-1
TGCGCCAGCAGTTCCAGGGCTATCGGGGAGCTGTTTTTT,CASSSRAIGELFF,TRBJ2-2,NA,NA,TRBV10-1
TGTGCCAGCAGGGGGACTGTCTCCTACAATGAGCAGTTCTTC,CASRGTVSYNEQFF,TRBJ2-1,NA,NA,TRBV6-5
TGTGCCAGCAGCTTGCGGGTAAGCTCCTACGAGCAGTACTTC,CASSLRVSSYEQYF,TRBJ2-7,NA,NA,TRBV5-4
TGTGCCAGCAGTCGGGGGACTAGCGGGAGAGGAGAGACCCAGTACTTC,CASSRGTSGRGETQYF,TRBJ2-5,TRBD2,NA,TRBV28
TGTGCCGGCCGGGATAGCGGGCCTACCGGGGAGCTGTTTTTT,CAGRDSGPTGELFF,TRBJ2-2,TRBD2,NA,TRBV6-6
TGCAGTGCTAGTCCAGCGGGGAAGATCGACGAGCAGTACTTC,CSASPAGKIDEQYF,TRBJ2-7,TRBD2,NA,TRBV20-1
TGTGCCAGCGGCGGGACGGGGTGGGTAGATACGCAGTATTTT,CASGGTGWVDTQYF,TRBJ2-3,NA,NA,TRBV2
TGCAGCGTCCTAGCGGTAATCTACAATGAGCAGTTCTTC,CSVLAVIYNEQFF,TRBJ2-1,TRBD2,NA,TRBV29-1